This T cell receptor (beta chain) was sequenced in a study of read filtering for tumor transcriptome and immune sequencing. Trimming cost V 5 bases and J 6 bases, with 9 bases left between them. Germline CDR1 MNHEY, CDR2 SVGEGT. The CDR3 loop spans 12 amino acids. About this clonotype itself: Its antigen remains unknown.

Broader study findings: Even smaller IR-seq throughput identified most shared clonotypes. IR-seq and RNA-seq agreed better without single-read clonotypes.

This library used roughly 400 ng RNA and molecular barcoded adaptors spanning alpha/delta and beta/gamma chains. TCRdb reprocessed the reads via MiXCR and lists one record per CDR3 protein. The sample lists about 86,000 distinct CDR3 sequences, approximately 13% seen once, with about 15% in the top ten. The sequence came from a donor at least 40 years old with multiple myeloma. The rearrangement joins TRBV6-2 or TRBV6-3 to TRBJ2-3; maybe TRBD2 (5 bases). What was sequenced was a population of CD138-negative cells sorted from bone marrow. CDR3 sequence (DNA): TGTGCCAGCAGTCCCTTAGCGGATACGCAGTATTTT. This encodes CASSPLADTQYF.